Shown below are 25 T cell receptor beta chains from a single sample sequenced in a study of blood T cell repertoires in COVID-19. The repertoire was sequenced with immunoSEQ multiplex PCR; TCRdb's copy has only in-frame clones and lacks some. The table has about 200,000 clones, around 90% seen once. The sample was peripheral blood. The receptors come from a middle-aged man with acute or convalescent COVID-19.

In DNA, the CDR3 is TGTGCCAGCAGGCGAAGCGGGGGCCTGGGGAATGAGCAGTTCTTC. Protein: CASRRSGGLGNEQFF. The rearrangement links TRBV6-4 to TRBJ2-1, with 8 bases lining up with TRBD2. The CDR3 runs to 15 residues. Germline CDR1 MRHNA, CDR2 SNTAGT. V dropped 6 bases and J dropped 7; count of bases not matched to a gene: 11.

V is TRBV4-2 and J is TRBJ2-3, with 8 bases lining up with TRBD2. Trimming removed 1 base from V and 1 base from J; junction bases left unmatched: 10. The CDR3 is made up of 18 amino acids. CDR1 is LGHNA, CDR2 YNFKEQ, per germline. CDR3 amino acids: CASSQGRGLVPRTDTQYF. CDR3 DNA sequence: TGTGCCAGCAGCCAAGGGAGGGGACTAGTTCCCCGCACAGATACGCAGTATTTT.

The rearrangement joins TRBV5-8 to TRBJ2-6, with D perhaps TRBD1 (6 bases). This CDR3 spans 15 amino acids. Trimming pared 4 bases from V and 4 bases from J, leaving 12 bases between. Germline loops: CDR1 SGHTS, CDR2 YDEGEE. DNA of the CDR3: TGTGCCAGCAGCCGGACAGTCACGGGGGCCAACGTCCTGACTTTC. It yields the protein CASSRTVTGANVLTF.

CDR3 coding DNA: TGTGCCAGCAGTTTCACAGGGTTAGAGACCCAGTACTTC. Its translation is CASSFTGLETQYF. The chain is built from TRBV6-5 and TRBJ2-5; a weak D match, TRBD1 (6 bases). CDR3 size: 13 residues. The ends were cut back, 4 bases at V and 4 bases at J, with 10 bases in the middle. Germline V lookup: CDR1 MNHEY, CDR2 SVGAGI.

This chain links TRBV18 with TRBJ1-2, with a weak D call TRBD1 (6 bases). V lost 2 bases, J lost 7 bases, and 14 bases lay in between. CDR1 KGHSH and CDR2 LQKENI come from the germline V gene. This CDR3 comprises 14 residues. CDR3 protein: CASSPTRGEVGYTF. The CDR3 DNA reads TGTGCCAGCTCACCAACCAGGGGCGAGGTTGGCTACACCTTC.

This chain links TRBV19 with TRBJ1-6, with a tentative D call TRBD1 (6 bases). Germline V gene data show CDR1 as LNHDA and CDR2 as SQIVND (reference sequence). This CDR3 comprises 17 residues. V dropped 4 bases and J dropped 5 bases, with 18 bases sitting between them. The CDR3 region is CASSSRKTGRHNSPLHF. The CDR3 nucleotides are TGTGCCAGTAGTAGCCGGAAGACAGGTCGGCATAATTCACCCCTCCACTTT.

The V and J genes are TRBV11-2 and TRBJ2-3; D is possibly TRBD2 (6 bases). The V gene lost 5 bases and the J gene lost 1 base, with 10 bases spanning the gap. The CDR3 loop spans 14 amino acids. CDR1 is SGHAT, CDR2 FQNNGV, per germline. CDR3 in amino acids: CASSPQRGTDTQYF. As DNA, the CDR3 is TGTGCCAGCAGCCCGCAGCGGGGCACAGATACGCAGTATTTT. Full variable domain (missing parts from reference TRBV11-2 and TRBJ2-3): EAGVAQSPRYKIIEKRQSVAFWCNPISGHATLYWYQQILGQGPKLLIQFQNNGVVDDSQLPKDRFSAERLKGVDSTLKIQPAKLEDSAVYLCASSPQRGTDTQYFGPGTRLTVL.

The chain has TRBV6-8 and TRBJ1-4; D possibly corresponds to TRBD1 (5 bases). Germline CDR1 is MNHGY and CDR2 is SAAAGT. Trimming took off 2 bases at V and 5 bases at J, with 9 bases between the two ends. The length of the CDR3 is 14 residues. As DNA, the CDR3 is TGTGCCAGCAGTTACCCGGACACGAATGAAAAACTGTTTTTT. Encoded protein: CASSYPDTNEKLFF.

The rearrangement uses TRBV28 and TRBJ1-6, with 7 bases that match TRBD1. The CDR3 length is 14 residues. From germline, CDR1 is MDHEN and CDR2 SYDVKM. Losses at the gene ends were 6 bases for V and 7 bases for J; bases not matched to a gene: 6. The CDR3 DNA reads as TGTGCCAGCAGCACTACAGGGGAAAATTCACCCCTCCACTTT. This gives the protein CASSTTGENSPLHF.

The chain is built from TRBV7-9 and TRBJ1-2; D is unresolved. Trimming removed 2 bases at V and 1 base at J, with 8 bases between. CDR3 size: 14 residues. Germline V lookup: CDR1 SEHNR, CDR2 FQNEAQ (reference sequence). CDR3 bases: TGTGCCAGCAGCTTACGTGCGGATAACTATGGCTACACCTTC. Protein sequence: CASSLRADNYGYTF.

This chain links TRBV6-2 or TRBV6-3 with TRBJ2-1; 13 bases fit TRBD2. V gave up 5 bases and J gave up 5 bases; unmatched junction bases: 6. Germline V CDR1 and CDR2: MNHEY, SVGEGT. This CDR3 has 16 residues. The CDR3 sequence: CASSLRLAGGNNEQFF. The DNA of the CDR3 is TGTGCCAGCAGTCTCAGACTAGCGGGGGGCAACAATGAGCAGTTCTTC.

The chain carries TRBV6-6 and TRBJ2-1; 8 nucleotides match TRBD1. In germline, CDR1 is MNHNY, CDR2 SVGAGI (reference sequence). The J segment lost 5 bases and the V segment lost 7 bases, leaving 7 bases of the junction unmatched. This CDR3 is built from 14 residues. This chain's CDR3 is CASNDRGGHNEQFF. The CDR3 DNA is TGTGCCAGCAACGACAGGGGCGGGCACAATGAGCAGTTCTTC.

The V and J genes are TRBV4-3 and TRBJ2-2; D may be TRBD1 (5 bases). Germline CDR1 LGHNA, CDR2 YSLEER. Deletions cut 3 bases from V and 7 bases from J, with 15 bases between. The CDR3 has 15 residues. CDR3 loop: CASSHDSWALGELFF. The CDR3 DNA reads as TGCGCCAGCAGCCATGACAGTTGGGCGCTCGGGGAGCTGTTTTTT.

The CDR3 DNA follows: TGTGCCAGCAGCCCCGGGTCCCTAGCGGTATACAATGAGCAGTTCTTC. Amino acids: CASSPGSLAVYNEQFF. The chain links TRBV14 to TRBJ2-1; 7 positions agree with TRBD2. V gave up 4 bases and J gave up 4 bases; unmatched junction bases: 10. CDR3 length: 16 amino acids. The germline CDR1 and CDR2 sequences are SGHDN and FVKESK.

This chain links TRBV7-9 with TRBJ2-3, with 9 positions matching TRBD2. CDR1 and CDR2 from the germline V gene are SEHNR and FQNEAQ (reference sequence). The CDR3 runs to 18 residues. V dropped 3 bases and J dropped 0; count of bases not matched to a gene: 10. For the CDR3, the DNA is TGTGCCAGCAGCTTTCAGTTTCTAGCGGGGAGTAGCACAGATACGCAGTATTTT. Amino acids: CASSFQFLAGSSTDTQYF.

V is TRBV7-3 and J is TRBJ2-6; 10 bases are shared with TRBD1. Germline V gene data show CDR1 as SGHTA and CDR2 as FQGTGA. There are 17 residues in the CDR3. With V trimmed by 3 bases and J by 1 base, 3 bases remained unmatched. CDR3 in amino acids: CASSLTGGSSGANVLTF. In nucleotides, the CDR3 is TGTGCCAGCAGCTTGACAGGGGGCTCGTCTGGGGCCAACGTCCTGACTTTC.

This chain joins TRBV4-1 and TRBJ1-3; TRBD1 might be the D (6 bases). This CDR3 contains 16 residues. Trimming shortened V by 4 bases and J by 4 bases, and 17 bases separated the two germline ends. The germline V gene has CDR1 MGHRA and CDR2 YSYEKL. The CDR3 region has the DNA TGCGCCAGCAGCCTTGGATTTCGGACAGCCGGAAACACCATATATTTT. Translated, it gives CASSLGFRTAGNTIYF.

This clone was seen once. The V gene is TRBV23-1, the J gene TRBJ2-1; 7 bases match TRBD2. TRBV23-1 is an ORF, and what it does is uncertain. V gave up 7 bases and J gave up 0 bases; unmatched junction bases: 9. The CDR3 consists of 16 residues. Written as DNA, the CDR3 is TGCGCCAGCACCCCTACTAGCGATTACTCCTACAATGAGCAGTTCTTC. This encodes CASTPTSDYSYNEQFF.

CDR3 sequence: CASSSNDQETQYF. CDR3 DNA: TGTGCCAGCAGTTCAAATGACCAAGAGACCCAGTACTTC. This chain joins TRBV12-3 or TRBV12-4 and TRBJ2-5; no firm D call. CDR3 length: 13 residues. V was shortened by 4 bases and J by 0 bases, with 6 bases between the two germline ends.

The CDR3 DNA sequence: TGTGCCAGCAAAAGATTTCCGTCCGGGAGGGCTTCGTACGAGCAGTACTTC. It translates to CASKRFPSGRASYEQYF. The rearrangement joins TRBV27 to TRBJ2-7; TRBD2 matches 8 bases. The CDR3 extends over 17 amino acids. Per germline, CDR1 MNHEY and CDR2 SMNVEV (reference sequence). Trimming cost V 7 bases and J 4 bases; bases outside gene matches: 18.

The rearrangement uses TRBV6-5 and TRBJ2-7; the match to TRBD1 covers 10 bases. This CDR3 region has 14 residues. The J segment lost 3 bases and the V segment lost 2 bases, leaving 1 base of the junction unmatched. Germline CDR1 reads MNHEY; CDR2 reads SVGAGI. The CDR3 DNA reads as TGTGCCAGCAGTTACGGGACAGGGGACTACGAGCAGTACTTC. It yields the protein CASSYGTGDYEQYF.

The V gene is TRBV3-1 (or the pseudogene TRBV3-2), the J gene TRBJ1-1; D unclear. Trimming stripped 1 base from V and 7 bases from J, with 10 bases between. Per germline, CDR1 LGHDT and CDR2 YNNKEL (reference sequence). CDR3 size: 13 residues. The CDR3 sequence: CASSQGLVNEAFF. CDR3 sequence (DNA): TGTGCCAGCAGCCAAGGACTAGTCAATGAAGCTTTCTTT.

The chain has TRBV19 and TRBJ2-1; 9 bases are shared with TRBD2. V lost 4 bases, J lost 8 bases, and 18 bases stayed unmatched. This CDR3 contains 18 residues. Germline CDR1 LNHDA, CDR2 SQIVND (reference sequence). The CDR3: CASSKSGGKGFRHDEQFF. The CDR3 DNA follows: TGTGCCAGTAGTAAAAGCGGGGGGAAGGGGTTCCGACACGATGAGCAGTTCTTC.

The sample holds one count of this clone. The J gene is TRBJ2-1, the V gene TRBV6-5; D may be TRBD1 (6 bases). Trimming removed 7 bases at V and 6 bases at J, with 10 bases between. The CDR3 runs 12 residues. CDR1 MNHEY and CDR2 SVGAGI come from the germline V gene. As DNA, the CDR3 is TGTGCCAGCATTTCCAGGGGCAATGAGCAGTTCTTC. Amino acid sequence: CASISRGNEQFF.

The chain has TRBV2 and TRBJ1-5; maybe TRBD1 (5 bases). Germline lookup yields CDR1 SNHLY and CDR2 FYNNEI. Trimming cost V 4 bases and J 2 bases, with 12 bases left between them. The CDR3 contains 15 residues. CDR3 sequence (DNA): TGTGCCAGCAGTGGGACGGGGGACCGCAATCAGCCCCAGCATTTT. It specifies CASSGTGDRNQPQHF.